These T cell receptor beta chains were read from a single sample in a study of human thymus T cells. Only in-frame clones appear in the TCRdb table, and some are missing; sequencing was by immunoSEQ multiplex PCR. The sample has about 130,000 clones; around 95% are singletons. The specimen sequenced was thymus tissue. These receptors were collected from a boy in the first two years of life with a congenital heart defect but otherwise immunologically healthy. Both conserved end residues are part of each CDR3. D genes are given only for firm matches. Where a row states a size, it is once, few, many or the class of an expanded clone; other rows omit it.

d_call,clone_size,cdr3_length,v_call,j_call,cdr3_nt,cdr3_aa
TRBD1,.,16,TRBV28,TRBJ1-5,TGTGCCAGCAGTCCGCGAAGTCAGGGGGGCAATCAGCCCCAGCATTTT,CASSPRSQGGNQPQHF
TRBD2,once,13,TRBV7-9,TRBJ2-2,TGTGCCAGCACCCGGGGGGGCTCCGGGGAGCTGTTTTTT,CASTRGGSGELFF
TRBD2,.,15,TRBV6-1,TRBJ2-3,TGTGCCAGCAGTGACGGGACTAGCGGGGGGGGTACGCAGTATTTT,CASSDGTSGGGTQYF
TRBD2,.,14,TRBV5-4,TRBJ2-4,TGTGCCAGCAGCTTCAGCGGGGGAAAGAACATTCAGTACTTC,CASSFSGGKNIQYF
.,few,13,TRBV5-1,TRBJ2-5,TGCGCCAGCAGCAAGGACTACCAAGAGACCCAGTACTTC,CASSKDYQETQYF
.,once,14,TRBV5-8,TRBJ1-2,TGTGCCAGCAGCCTTTACGACCACCATCATGGCTACACCTTC,CASSLYDHHHGYTF
.,.,13,TRBV28,TRBJ1-5,TGTGCCAGCAGACCAGCGTCGAGTCAGCCCCAGCATTTT,CASRPASSQPQHF
.,.,14,TRBV4-1,TRBJ2-7,TGCGCCAGCAGCCATGTGGGGGCCTCCTACGAGCAGTACTTC,CASSHVGASYEQYF
.,.,18,TRBV7-2,TRBJ2-7,TGTGCCAGCACCCCCGGGGGGCAGGGGAACAAGGGGACCTACGAGCAGTACTTC,CASTPGGQGNKGTYEQYF
TRBD1,.,17,TRBV5-5,TRBJ1-3,TGTGCCAGCAGCACCCTCGGGACAGAGCTCTCTGGAAACACCATATATTTT,CASSTLGTELSGNTIYF
.,.,14,TRBV28,TRBJ2-3,TGTGCCAGCAGTCCCCGACTCCCCACGAATACGCAGTATTTT,CASSPRLPTNTQYF
.,.,17,TRBV7-8,TRBJ1-1,TGTGCCAGCAGCTTAAGGTTAATCCGGGGACCGAACACTGAAGCTTTCTTT,CASSLRLIRGPNTEAFF
.,.,19,TRBV9,TRBJ2-1,TGTGCCAGCAGCGTCACTACGACTGGGGCCTTTCCCCCTTACAATGAGCAGTTCTTC,CASSVTTTGAFPPYNEQFF
.,.,14,TRBV7-2,TRBJ2-6,TGTGCCAGCAGCCCCCCGGTAAGGGCCAACGTCCTGACTTTC,CASSPPVRANVLTF
.,.,16,TRBV2,TRBJ1-4,TGTGCCAGCAGTGTCCTGCGTAAGGGGGGCCTCGGAAAACTGTTTTTT,CASSVLRKGGLGKLFF
.,.,14,TRBV28,TRBJ1-1,TGTGCCAGCAGTTCGGACCGATTGAACACTGAAGCTTTCTTT,CASSSDRLNTEAFF
TRBD2,.,17,TRBV7-6,TRBJ2-3,TGTGCCAGCAGCTCCGAGACTAGCGGGGAGGACACAGATACGCAGTATTTT,CASSSETSGEDTDTQYF
.,.,12,TRBV29-1,TRBJ2-5,TGCAGCGGCGCCTACTCAAGGAAGACCCAGTACTTC,CSGAYSRKTQYF
TRBD2,.,15,TRBV6-5,TRBJ2-6,TGTGCCAGCAGGGCGGGGGGTCCTGGGGCCAACGTCCTGACTTTC,CASRAGGPGANVLTF
TRBD1,.,14,TRBV28,TRBJ1-1,TGTGCCAGCAGTCCGGACAGGGTGAACACTGAAGCTTTCTTT,CASSPDRVNTEAFF
.,.,14,TRBV27,TRBJ1-2,TGTGCCAGCAGTTCGGGACACCCCGGCAGTGGCTACACCTTC,CASSSGHPGSGYTF
.,.,15,TRBV19,TRBJ2-3,TGTGCCAGTAGGGAGGGACCCCCGGGGACAGATACGCAGTATTTT,CASREGPPGTDTQYF
.,.,17,TRBV7-2,TRBJ2-5,TGTGCCAGCAGCTTAGATGGTATGCGGTTAATGCCAGAGACCCAGTACTTC,CASSLDGMRLMPETQYF
TRBD2,.,16,TRBV5-4,TRBJ2-1,TGTGCCAGCAGCTTGGGGCGAGCGGGGGGTACCAATGAGCAGTTCTTC,CASSLGRAGGTNEQFF
.,.,13,TRBV30,TRBJ1-5,TGTGCCTGGAGTGTTAAGGGCAATCAGCCCCAGCATTTT,CAWSVKGNQPQHF
TRBD1,.,17,TRBV27,TRBJ2-6,TGTGCCAGCAGTCCAGACCCCGACAGGGCCGGGGCCAACGTCCTGACTTTC,CASSPDPDRAGANVLTF
.,.,16,TRBV4-3,TRBJ2-3,TGCGCCAGCAGCCAAGACAGGAAAGTGGGACCAGATACGCAGTATTTT,CASSQDRKVGPDTQYF
.,.,13,TRBV2,TRBJ2-7,TGTGCCAGGGACAATAGGGTCTCGGGAGAGCAGTACTTC,CARDNRVSGEQYF
.,.,13,TRBV19,TRBJ1-3,TGTGCCGAACCCAAAACGTACAGTAACACCATATATTTT,CAEPKTYSNTIYF
TRBD1,.,13,TRBV15,TRBJ2-3,TGTGCCACCAGCTTCGCAGGGGGAGATACGCAGTATTTT,CATSFAGGDTQYF
.,.,15,TRBV9,TRBJ2-1,TGTGCCAGCAGCGTAAAACTAGAGGGTCCCAATGAGCAGTTCTTC,CASSVKLEGPNEQFF
.,.,19,TRBV11-3,TRBJ2-2,TGTGCCAGCAGCTTAGATGTCGGACTCCGGGGTTTGAACACCGGGGAGCTGTTTTTT,CASSLDVGLRGLNTGELFF
.,.,16,TRBV9,TRBJ2-3,TGTGCCAGCAGCGTAGGCCCAGCGGCCTACACAGATACGCAGTATTTT,CASSVGPAAYTDTQYF
TRBD1,.,17,TRBV4-2,TRBJ1-2,TGTGCCAGCAGCCTCCGAGGCAGGGGGCATGATTGGCATGGCTACACCTTC,CASSLRGRGHDWHGYTF
TRBD2,.,15,TRBV7-9,TRBJ2-7,TGTGCCAGCAGCTCTATAGCGGGGGGCTCCTACGAGCAGTACTTC,CASSSIAGGSYEQYF
TRBD2,.,14,TRBV7-8,TRBJ2-3,TGTGCCATAACGCGGACTAGCGACACAGATACGCAGTATTTT,CAITRTSDTDTQYF
.,.,13,TRBV27,TRBJ1-5,TGTGCCAGCAGTCGACATGGGGGTCAGCCCCAGCATTTT,CASSRHGGQPQHF